This TCR beta chain was profiled in a study of blood T cell repertoires in COVID-19. V gave up 6 bases and J gave up 7 bases; unmatched junction bases: 3. Germline CDR1 and CDR2: LNHDA and SQIVND (reference sequence). The CDR3 runs to 12 residues. The table came from immunoSEQ multiplex PCR; TCRdb's copy has only in-frame clones and leaves some out. The table includes over 250,000 clones, just under 90% detected once. Sequencing was performed on PBMCs or T cells enriched from blood (not recorded which). The clonotype was recovered from a woman aged 60-70 years who had recovered from COVID-19. The chain combines TRBV19 with TRBJ1-5; the match to TRBD1 covers 7 bases. CDR3 DNA sequence: TGTGCCAGTAGCGACAGGGTCCAGCCCCAGCATTTT. Its translation: CASSDRVQPQHF.